This is a list of T cell receptor beta chains from one sample in a study of blood T cell repertoires in COVID-19. This table comes from immunoSEQ multiplex PCR, and its TCRdb copy is limited to in-frame clones, with some not included. The table includes 100,000 to 150,000 clones, approximately 86% detected once. The material sequenced was peripheral blood. The receptor set was obtained from a woman aged 70-85 years with COVID-19, enrolled during active disease. Both conserved end residues are part of each CDR3. Each record gives: V gene, D gene, clone size, J gene, CDR3 protein, CDR3 DNA. D genes are given only for firm matches. Clone size is shown for a subset of rows, as once, few, many or a class of expanded clone.

TRBV6-5	NA	NA	TRBJ1-1	CASRTTGVNTEAFF	TGTGCCAGCAGGACGACAGGCGTGAACACTGAAGCTTTCTTT
TRBV7-2	NA	NA	TRBJ1-5	CASSLQKQNQPQHF	TGTGCCAGCAGCTTACAGAAACAAAATCAGCCCCAGCATTTT
TRBV6-4	TRBD2	NA	TRBJ2-3	CASSRTSEPTDTQYF	TGTGCCAGCAGCAGGACTAGCGAACCCACAGATACGCAGTATTTT
TRBV19	NA	NA	TRBJ2-5	CASSDIETQYF	TGTGCCAGTAGCGACATCGAGACCCAGTACTTC
TRBV5-1	NA	NA	TRBJ2-1	CASSLAGQKVYNEQFF	TGCGCCAGCAGCTTGGCCGGACAGAAAGTATACAATGAGCAGTTCTTC
TRBV5-1	NA	NA	TRBJ1-4	CASSLETASNEKLFF	TGCGCCAGCAGCTTGGAAACAGCCTCTAATGAAAAACTGTTTTTT
TRBV4-1	NA	NA	TRBJ2-3	CASSQRSEGRTQYF	TGCGCCAGCAGCCAAAGATCCGAGGGGAGGACGCAGTATTTT
TRBV30	NA	NA	TRBJ1-2	CAWSPGLANYGYTF	TGTGCCTGGAGTCCAGGGTTAGCTAACTATGGCTACACCTTC
TRBV6-5	NA	NA	TRBJ1-5	CASSHGEENQPQHF	TGTGCCAGCAGTCACGGGGAGGAGAATCAGCCCCAGCATTTT
TRBV25-1	NA	NA	TRBJ2-7	CASSQQSYEQYF	TGTGCCAGCAGTCAACAGTCCTACGAGCAGTACTTC
TRBV6-5	NA	once	TRBJ1-2	CASRRAGDYGYTF	TGTGCCAGCAGGAGGGCCGGAGACTATGGCTACACCTTC
TRBV3-1/TRBV3-2	TRBD1	NA	TRBJ1-2	CASSPPSTGEGKGYTF	TGTGCCAGCAGCCCCCCTTCTACAGGGGAAGGGAAGGGCTACACCTTC
TRBV7-3	NA	once	TRBJ1-1	CASSFSGTSEAFF	TGTGCCAGCAGCTTTTCCGGGACATCTGAAGCTTTCTTT
TRBV6-1	TRBD1	NA	TRBJ1-1	CASSEKTGVRTEAFF	TGTGCCAGCAGTGAAAAAACAGGGGTAAGGACTGAAGCTTTCTTT
TRBV5-3	NA	NA	TRBJ2-1	CARSLVAGSDDEQFF	TGTGCCAGAAGCTTGGTGGCAGGGTCGGACGATGAGCAGTTCTTC
TRBV5-6	NA	NA	TRBJ1-6	CASSLTGMDSPLHF	TGTGCCAGCAGCTTAACGGGAATGGATTCACCCCTCCACTTT
TRBV18	NA	once	TRBJ2-1	CASSLADEQFF	TGTGCCAGCTCCTTAGCAGACGAGCAGTTCTTC
TRBV19	TRBD1	NA	TRBJ1-3	CASSMTGGTNTIYF	TGTGCCAGTAGTATGACAGGGGGTACGAACACCATATATTTT
TRBV5-1	TRBD1	NA	TRBJ2-7	CASSWGQAYEQYF	TGCGCCAGCAGCTGGGGACAGGCCTACGAGCAGTACTTC
TRBV5-1	TRBD1	NA	TRBJ2-7	CASSFGTGGPYEQYF	TGCGCCAGCAGCTTTGGGACAGGGGGGCCCTACGAGCAGTACTTC
TRBV7-2	TRBD1	NA	TRBJ2-5	CASSPGQGETQYF	TGTGCCAGCAGCCCGGGACAGGGGGAGACCCAGTACTTC
TRBV18	TRBD1	NA	TRBJ1-2	CASSQGQGPYGYTF	TGTGCCAGCTCACAAGGACAGGGGCCCTATGGCTACACCTTC
TRBV5-1	NA	NA	TRBJ1-1	CASSLLSPHEAFF	TGCGCCAGCAGCTTGTTAAGCCCTCATGAAGCTTTCTTT
TRBV9	TRBD2	NA	TRBJ2-2	CASSATLAGGTGELFF	TGTGCCAGCAGCGCAACCTTAGCGGGGGGAACCGGGGAGCTGTTTTTT
TRBV28	NA	NA	TRBJ1-1	CASRSGGQGAFF	TGTGCCAGCAGATCTGGGGGCCAGGGAGCTTTCTTT
TRBV5-6	NA	NA	TRBJ2-3	CASSLSRADTQYF	TGTGCCAGCAGCTTGTCCCGGGCAGATACGCAGTATTTT
TRBV5-1	NA	NA	TRBJ1-2	CASSLGGSLGVDGYTF	TGCGCCAGCAGCTTGGGTGGCTCCCTAGGTGTGGATGGCTACACCTTC
TRBV4-2	NA	NA	TRBJ1-2	CASSQDPGDNYGYTF	TGTGCCAGCAGCCAAGATCCAGGGGACAACTATGGCTACACCTTC
TRBV7-3	NA	NA	TRBJ2-3	CASSPGASYITDTQYF	TGTGCCAGCAGCCCAGGGGCTAGTTATATCACAGATACGCAGTATTTT
TRBV2	TRBD1	NA	TRBJ1-6	CASSDSRGLAPLHF	TGTGCCAGCAGTGATTCCAGGGGGCTTGCACCCCTCCACTTT
TRBV11-2	TRBD1	NA	TRBJ1-2	CASSWGQDPNYGYTF	TGTGCCAGCAGCTGGGGACAGGATCCTAACTATGGCTACACCTTC
TRBV18	TRBD1	NA	TRBJ2-7	CASSSGTGDPYEQYF	TGTGCCAGCTCTTCCGGGACAGGGGACCCCTACGAGCAGTACTTC
TRBV27	TRBD1	NA	TRBJ1-1	CASSPWTGGDTEAFF	TGTGCCAGCAGTCCCTGGACAGGCGGAGACACTGAAGCTTTCTTT
TRBV5-4	NA	NA	TRBJ2-3	CASSLGLGPDTQYF	TGTGCCAGCAGCTTGGGACTAGGCCCAGATACGCAGTATTTT
TRBV7-9	TRBD1	NA	TRBJ1-5	CASSPGQGHQPQHF	TGTGCCAGCAGCCCCGGACAGGGGCATCAGCCCCAGCATTTT
TRBV2	NA	NA	TRBJ1-6	CASGDSGGTSTNNSPLHF	TGTGCCAGCGGGGATTCGGGGGGTACATCGACCAATAATTCACCCCTCCACTTT
TRBV7-9	TRBD1	NA	TRBJ1-4	CASSRFWRQGAEKLFF	TGTGCCAGCAGCCGTTTCTGGCGACAGGGGGCAGAAAAACTGTTTTTT
TRBV5-1	NA	NA	TRBJ1-2	CASSWSGGDGYTF	TGCGCCAGCAGCTGGTCGGGGGGCGATGGCTACACCTTC
TRBV28	TRBD1	NA	TRBJ1-2	CASSLFQGARGYTF	TGTGCCAGCAGTTTATTTCAGGGGGCGAGAGGCTACACCTTC
TRBV3-1/TRBV3-2	NA	NA	TRBJ1-3	CASSRVLQGISGNTIYF	TGTGCCAGCAGCCGCGTTCTACAGGGCATCTCTGGAAACACCATATATTTT
TRBV5-4	NA	NA	TRBJ1-2	CASSLNRVRGYTF	TGTGCCAGCAGCTTGAACAGGGTCAGGGGCTACACCTTC